This TCR beta chain was sequenced for a study of CXCR3-negative and CXCR3-positive naive CD8 T cells. The overall study: Approximately 130 million TRB reads were obtained in total, which works out to about 1.5 +/- 0.3 million per library. The study's findings and limits: Comparison of naive cells showed more hydrophobic TRB CDR3s in CXCR3-positive than in CXCR3-negative naive cells. Naive CXCR3-positive and CXCR3-negative cells shared TRBV-TRBJ usage; memory cells diverged. No difference in surface CD5 was seen between naive subsets, and TCR strength was inferred from TRB CDR3 properties.

UMI-labeled 5' RACE yielded the TRB cDNA libraries. TCRdb re-called the 5' RACE reads; one entry per CDR3 protein, DNA not given. The listing records around 88,000 distinct CDR3 sequences. Naive CD8+ T cells showed a CD45RO-CCR7+CD27+CD95- phenotype. Worth noting for this clonotype: The antigen remains unidentified.

This clonotype originated in a human donor in good health. Some clones in this sample may be carry-over from other donors' samples. The sequenced material came from naive CXCR3+ CD8+ T cells from blood. Subset in this sample: CD45RO-CCR7+CD27+CD95- naive CD8+ T cells expressing CXCR3 (TNR3+).

The CDR3 protein is CASSGPGQSHNEQFF. The J gene is TRBJ2-1, the V gene TRBV18; TCRdb gives TRBD1 as the D gene, but with no DNA this cannot be confirmed. CDR1 and CDR2 (germline): KGHSH, LQKENI. The CDR3 is 15 amino acids.